This T cell receptor beta chain came from a study of T cells after yellow fever vaccination. For the study at large: It was SMART-Seq v4 Ultra Low Input that prepared the fractions with low cell numbers.

Trimming shortened V by 0 bases and J by 3 bases, and 9 bases separated the two germline ends. This CDR3 spans 14 amino acids. Germline-derived CDR1 and CDR2 are DFQATT and SNEGSKA (reference sequence). This clonotype was seen at least ten times. By 5'RACE template switching, TCR cDNA was produced, with a universal primer site and UMIs added in the process. TCRdb recomputed calls from the 5' RACE reads with MiXCR, one row per CDR3 protein. This table holds over 150,000 distinct CDR3 sequences, approximately 6.2% found once. The chain recombines TRBV20-1 with TRBJ2-1, with no clear D. The material sequenced was CD4+ T cells sorted from PBMCs, taken on the day of the first yellow fever vaccination. The TCR comes from a man between 18 and 29 years old who received the YFV17D yellow fever vaccine. CDR3 DNA: TGCAGTGCTAGAGATTACCGCAGCTACAATGAGCAGTTCTTC. It codes for CSARDYRSYNEQFF.